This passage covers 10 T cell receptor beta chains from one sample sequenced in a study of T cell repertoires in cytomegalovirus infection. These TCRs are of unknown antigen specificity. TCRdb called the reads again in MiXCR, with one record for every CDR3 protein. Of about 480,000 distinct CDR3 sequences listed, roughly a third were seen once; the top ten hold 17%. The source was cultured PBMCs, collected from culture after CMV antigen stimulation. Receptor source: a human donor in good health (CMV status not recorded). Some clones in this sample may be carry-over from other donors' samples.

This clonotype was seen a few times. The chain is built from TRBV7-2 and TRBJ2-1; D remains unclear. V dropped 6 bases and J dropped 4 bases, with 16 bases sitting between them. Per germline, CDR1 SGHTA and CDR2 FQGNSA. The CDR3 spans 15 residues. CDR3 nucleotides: TGTGCCAGCAGGCAAGACCTGGCCGAATACAATGAGCAGTTCTTC. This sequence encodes CASRQDLAEYNEQFF.

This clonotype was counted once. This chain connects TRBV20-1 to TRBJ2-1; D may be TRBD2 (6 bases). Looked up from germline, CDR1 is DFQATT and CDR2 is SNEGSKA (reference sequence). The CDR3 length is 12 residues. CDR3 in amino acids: CRAGPSYNEQFF. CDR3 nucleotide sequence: TGCAGGGCGGGGCCGTCCTACAATGAGCAGTTCTTC.

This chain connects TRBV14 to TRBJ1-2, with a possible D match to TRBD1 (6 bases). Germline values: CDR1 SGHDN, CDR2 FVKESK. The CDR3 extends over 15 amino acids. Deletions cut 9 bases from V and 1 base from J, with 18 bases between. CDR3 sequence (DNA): TGTGCCAGTTCGACCGTCCAGGACAGTAACTATGGCTACACCTTC. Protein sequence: CASSTVQDSNYGYTF.

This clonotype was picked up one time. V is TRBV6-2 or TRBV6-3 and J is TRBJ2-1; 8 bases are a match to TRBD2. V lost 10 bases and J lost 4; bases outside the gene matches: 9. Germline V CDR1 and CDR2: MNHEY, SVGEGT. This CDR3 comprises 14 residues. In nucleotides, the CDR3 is TGTGCCATCCAGGGACTAGGGGAATACAATGAGCAGTTCTTC. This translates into CAIQGLGEYNEQFF.

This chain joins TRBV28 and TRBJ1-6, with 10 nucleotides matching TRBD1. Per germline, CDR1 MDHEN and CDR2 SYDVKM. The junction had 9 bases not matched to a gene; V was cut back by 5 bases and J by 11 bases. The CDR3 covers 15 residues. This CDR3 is CASSPTGTGETPLHF. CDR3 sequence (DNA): TGTGCCAGCAGTCCTACCGGGACAGGGGAGACACCCCTCCACTTT.

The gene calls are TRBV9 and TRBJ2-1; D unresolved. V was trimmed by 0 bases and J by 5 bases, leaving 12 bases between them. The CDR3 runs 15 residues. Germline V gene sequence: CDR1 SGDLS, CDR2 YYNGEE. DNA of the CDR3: TGTGCCAGCAGCGTAGATCCGGGTTTCCACAATGAGCAGTTCTTC. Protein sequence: CASSVDPGFHNEQFF. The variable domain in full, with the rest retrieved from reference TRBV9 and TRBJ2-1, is DSGVTQTPKHLITATGQRVTLRCSPRSGDLSVYWYQQSLDQGLQFLIQYYNGEERAKGNILERFSAQQFPDLHSELNLSSLELGDSALYFCASSVDPGFHNEQFFGPGTRLTVL.

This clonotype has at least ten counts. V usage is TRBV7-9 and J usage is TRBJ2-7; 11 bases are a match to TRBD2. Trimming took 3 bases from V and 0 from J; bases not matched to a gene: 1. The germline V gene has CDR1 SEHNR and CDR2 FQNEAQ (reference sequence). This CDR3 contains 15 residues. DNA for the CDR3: TGTGCCAGCAGCTTCGGGACTAGCGGCTCCTACGAGCAGTACTTC. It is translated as CASSFGTSGSYEQYF.

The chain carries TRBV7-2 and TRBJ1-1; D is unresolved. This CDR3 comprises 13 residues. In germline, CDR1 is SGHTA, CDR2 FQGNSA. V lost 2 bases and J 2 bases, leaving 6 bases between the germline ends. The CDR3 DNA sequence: TGTGCCAGCAGCTTAAAGGCTAACACTGAAGCTTTCTTT. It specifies CASSLKANTEAFF.

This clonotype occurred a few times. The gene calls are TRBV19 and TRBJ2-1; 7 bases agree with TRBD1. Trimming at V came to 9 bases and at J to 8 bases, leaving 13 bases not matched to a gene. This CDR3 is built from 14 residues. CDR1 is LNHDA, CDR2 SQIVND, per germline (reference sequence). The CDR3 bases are TGTGCCAGCAACCGGGACAGCCGCCGAGATGAGCAGTTCTTC. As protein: CASNRDSRRDEQFF.

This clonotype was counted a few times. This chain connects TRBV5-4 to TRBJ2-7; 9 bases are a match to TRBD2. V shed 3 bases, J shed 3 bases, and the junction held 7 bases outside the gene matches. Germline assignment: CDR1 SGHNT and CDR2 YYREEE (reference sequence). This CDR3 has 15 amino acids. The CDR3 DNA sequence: TGTGCCAGCAGCTCGACCGGGACTAGCAACTACGAGCAGTACTTC. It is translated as CASSSTGTSNYEQYF.